The 10 T cell receptor beta chains below all came from one sample that was sequenced in a study of glioma-infiltrating T cells. Using RNA template, CDR3s of TCR alpha and beta were amplified with iRepertoire arm-PCR. One entry per CDR3 protein, called by TCRdb with MiXCR from the multiplex PCR reads. The sample contains about 2,300 distinct CDR3 sequences, less than 70% of which appear only once. Sequencing used glioma tissue, nonneoplastic brain tissue, or PBMCs (not recorded which). All receptors come from a human donor with low-grade glioma or glioblastoma, undergoing nonglioma brain surgery, or in good health (not recorded which).

This clonotype occurred once. At one end, the junction sequence differs from germline, possibly due to a read error. J is TRBJ1-1 and V is TRBV12-3 or TRBV12-4; 7 bases are a match to TRBD1. The CDR3 loop spans 15 amino acids. The CDR3 loop is CASTRTGEVNTKAFF. The CDR3 nucleotides read TGTGCTAGCACCCGTACAGGGGAGGTGAACACTAAAGCTTTCTTT.

The chain links TRBV5-5 to TRBJ2-3; unclear D gene. From germline, CDR1 is SGHKS and CDR2 YYEKEE (reference sequence). The CDR3 has 15 amino acids. The V gene lost 0 bases and the J gene lost 0 bases, with 8 bases spanning the gap. CDR3 sequence reads: CASSLGRKSTDTQYF. The CDR3 nucleotides are TGTGCCAGCAGCTTGGGCAGGAAAAGCACAGATACGCAGTATTTT.

A note on this clonotype: One junction end does not reproduce the germline sequence, and a read error may be involved. The V call is TRBV6-1, the J call TRBJ2-4, with a possible D match to TRBD1 (6 bases). Germline V CDR1 and CDR2: MNHNS, SASEGT. CDR3 size: 15 residues. CDR3 loop: CACRPRTVAKNIQYF. Here the CDR3 DNA reads TGTGCATGCAGGCCGCGGACAGTAGCCAAGAACATTCAGTACTTC.

About this clonotype: This likely comes from a read error, as the CDR3 has no conserved phenylalanine or tryptophan at its end. Because the CDR3's place on the DNA is in doubt, the DNA is left out and the CDR3 is given as listed by TCRdb. This sequence joins TRBV6-2 or TRBV6-3 and TRBJ1-1; the table's D call of TRBD1 was not tested on the DNA. Germline CDR1 and CDR2: MNHEY and SVGEGT. The CDR3 is 13 residues long, counting both termini. Here the CDR3 reads CASSYSSRQVVFS.

Notes on this clonotype: Its ends do not fully match the called genes, so a read error is possible. The chain links TRBV11-2 to TRBJ1-4; maybe TRBD1 (5 bases). This CDR3 is built from 15 residues. Germline CDR1 SGHAT, CDR2 FQNNGV. In nucleotides, the CDR3 is TGTGTTAGCAGCTTCGTAGAAGCAGGGAATGAAGAACTGTTTTTT. The encoded protein is CVSSFVEAGNEELFF.

The chain has TRBV30 and TRBJ1-1; 9 nucleotides match TRBD1. Germline CDR1 GTSNPN, CDR2 SVGIG (reference sequence). The CDR3 loop spans 15 amino acids. Trimming cost V 5 bases and J 5 bases; bases outside gene matches: 12. CDR3 sequence reads: CAWGTGGLRGTEAFF. CDR3 sequence (DNA): TGTGCCTGGGGCACAGGGGGCCTTCGGGGTACTGAAGCTTTCTTT.

Regarding this clonotype: The junction shows a germline mismatch at one end, possibly a read error. The chain employs TRBV20-1 and TRBJ1-1; D perhaps matches TRBD1 (6 bases). Germline assignment: CDR1 DFQATT and CDR2 SNEGSKA (reference sequence). The CDR3 runs 14 residues. The CDR3 region has the DNA TGCAGTGTTCGATCGGGACACCGAGCCACTGAGGCTTTCTTT. The encoded protein is CSVRSGHRATEAFF.

As for this clonotype: One junction end does not reproduce the germline sequence, and a read error may be involved. The chain couples TRBV6-1 to TRBJ2-4; TRBD1 is a possible D gene (6 bases). The CDR3 runs to 15 residues. Germline assignment: CDR1 MNHNS and CDR2 SASEGT. The CDR3 here is CASRSRTVAKSIQCF. CDR3 DNA sequence: TGTGCCAGCAGGTCGCGGACAGTAGCCAAAAGCATTCAGTGCTTC.

V usage is TRBV6-1 and J usage is TRBJ2-5; D perhaps matches TRBD1 (5 bases). Germline CDR1 reads MNHNS; CDR2 reads SASEGT. Trimming removed 9 bases from V and 5 bases from J, with 25 bases in between. The CDR3 is 16 residues long. The CDR3 sequence is CASYSKPRAKLETQYF. The DNA for the CDR3 is TGTGCCAGTTACTCGAAACCCAGGGCGAAACTGGAGACCCAGTACTTC.

Worth noting for this clonotype: It is likely a read error, because the conserved phenylalanine at the end of the CDR3 is missing. The V and J genes are TRBV6-2 or TRBV6-3 and TRBJ1-1; D possibly corresponds to TRBD1 (5 bases). Germline-derived CDR1 and CDR2 are MNHEY and SVGEGT. The CDR3 loop spans 12 amino acids. CDR3 sequence (DNA): TGTGGCAGTTACTCGAGTAGACAGGAAGCTTTCTCT. Amino acids: CGSYSSRQEAFS.